The 32 T cell receptor beta chains given below trace back to one sample, sequenced in a study of T cell changes during pregnancy in multiple sclerosis. The table came from immunoSEQ multiplex PCR; TCRdb's copy has only in-frame clones and leaves some out. The profile shows tens of thousands of clones, 85% to 95% of them singletons. This specimen was peripheral blood, taken in the first trimester of pregnancy. The receptors derive from a female donor with multiple sclerosis, enrolled in a pregnancy study.

The chain links TRBV7-6 to TRBJ2-1; D is unclear. Deletions cut 6 bases from V and 0 bases from J, with 9 bases between. The CDR3 extends over 14 amino acids. The germline V gene has CDR1 SGHVS and CDR2 FNYEAQ. For the CDR3, the DNA is TGTGCCAGCAGACCTATTAGCTCCTACAATGAGCAGTTCTTC. It translates to CASRPISSYNEQFF.

This CDR3 reads CASSAARGQLDYGYTF. CDR3 DNA: TGTGCCAGCAGTGCGGCCAGGGGACAGTTGGACTATGGCTACACCTTC. The rearrangement uses TRBV25-1 and TRBJ1-2; 7 bases line up with TRBD1. This CDR3 spans 16 amino acids. The V gene's germline CDR1 is MGHDK and CDR2 SYGVNS. V lost 4 bases and J lost 3; bases outside the gene matches: 11.

This chain uses TRBV10-3 with TRBJ2-1; D not certain. Per the germline V gene, CDR1 is ENHRY and CDR2 is SYGVKD. V lost 8 bases, J lost 0 bases, and 14 bases lay in between. This CDR3 spans 15 amino acids. The CDR3 is CAISPSRSSYNEQFF. For the CDR3, the DNA is TGTGCCATCTCCCCGTCCCGTAGCTCCTACAATGAGCAGTTCTTC.

This rearrangement joins TRBV6-1 to TRBJ1-1; 9 nucleotides agree with TRBD1. V shed 8 bases, J shed 2 bases, and the junction held 9 bases outside the gene matches. Germline loops: CDR1 MNHNS, CDR2 SASEGT. The CDR3 contains 15 residues. CDR3 amino acids: CASVPGQGVNTEAFF. In DNA form, the CDR3 reads TGTGCCAGCGTACCGGGACAGGGCGTTAACACTGAAGCTTTCTTT.

The rearrangement joins TRBV5-4 to TRBJ2-7; 7 bases line up with TRBD2. V was pared by 4 bases and J by 4 bases, with 11 bases of the junction left unmatched. The CDR3 is 15 residues long. The germline V gene has CDR1 SGHNT and CDR2 YYREEE (reference sequence). CDR3 amino acids: CASSHPGEGRYEQYF. The CDR3 region has the DNA TGTGCCAGCAGCCATCCCGGGGAGGGGAGATACGAGCAGTACTTC.

This clone was picked up one time. The rearrangement joins TRBV5-1 to TRBJ1-1, with TRBD1 matching over 7 bases. CDR1 and CDR2 from the germline V gene are SGHRS and YFSETQ. J was trimmed by 0 bases and V by 2 bases; bases with no gene match: 4. CDR3 length equals 15 residues. The CDR3 nucleotides are TGCGCCAGCAGCTTAGGGGACAGCATGAACACTGAAGCTTTCTTT. It translates to CASSLGDSMNTEAFF.

This chain links TRBV5-8 with TRBJ2-5, with a tentative D call TRBD1 (6 bases). The germline V and J ends were trimmed by 2 bases and 0 bases, with 11 bases remaining between them. The CDR3 extends over 15 amino acids. The V gene's germline CDR1 is SGHTS and CDR2 YDEGEE. CDR3 DNA sequence: TGTGCCAGCAGCTTTCTGGGGGCCAACCAAGAGACCCAGTACTTC. Protein: CASSFLGANQETQYF.

The chain uses TRBV7-9 and TRBJ1-1; weak D call: TRBD1 (6 bases). Looked up from germline, CDR1 is SEHNR and CDR2 is FQNEAQ (reference sequence). The CDR3 is made up of 15 amino acids. The V gene lost 1 base and the J gene lost 3 bases, with 12 bases spanning the gap. CDR3 nucleotides: TGTGCCAGCAGCTTAGGGCAGGGGAGGGACACTGAAGCTTTCTTT. This encodes CASSLGQGRDTEAFF.

The V call is TRBV6-6, the J call TRBJ2-1, with 9 bases lining up with TRBD2. Looked up from germline, CDR1 is MNHNY and CDR2 is SVGAGI (reference sequence). The CDR3 consists of 16 residues. Germline trimming cut 7 bases from V and 2 bases from J; bases unmatched to any gene: 9. The CDR3 nucleotides read TGTGCCAGCAAGGGTCGGCGGGAGGGGGCCTACAATGAGCAGTTCTTC. Translating gives CASKGRREGAYNEQFF.

This sequence joins TRBV7-6 and TRBJ2-3, with D possibly being TRBD2 (7 bases). Looked up from germline, CDR1 is SGHVS and CDR2 is FNYEAQ. V lost 4 bases and J 0 bases, leaving 26 bases between the germline ends. This CDR3 region has 20 residues. The CDR3 sequence is CASSSGFMGGLLPSTDTQYF. Written as DNA, the CDR3 is TGTGCCAGCAGCTCAGGGTTCATGGGGGGGCTCCTTCCTAGCACAGATACGCAGTATTTT.

V and J are TRBV7-9 and TRBJ2-2, with a weak D call TRBD1 (5 bases). This CDR3 is built from 14 residues. V dropped 6 bases and J dropped 2 bases, with 10 bases sitting between them. Germline V gene sequence: CDR1 SEHNR, CDR2 FQNEAQ (reference sequence). Here the CDR3 reads CASRQGHNTGELFF. As DNA, the CDR3 is TGTGCCAGCAGGCAGGGCCACAACACCGGGGAGCTGTTTTTT. Full variable domain (outside the CDR3, taken from reference TRBV7-9 and TRBJ2-2): DTGVSQNPRHKITKRGQNVTFRCDPISEHNRLYWYRQTLGQGPEFLTYFQNEAQLEKSRLLSDRFSAERPKGSFSTLEIQRTEQGDSAMYLCASRQGHNTGELFFGEGSRLTVL.

J is TRBJ2-3 and V is TRBV11-3; D might be TRBD2 (6 bases). The V gene lost 5 bases and the J gene lost 0 bases, with 12 bases spanning the gap. The CDR3 contains 15 residues. In germline, CDR1 is SGHNT, CDR2 YENEEA. The CDR3 DNA follows: TGTGCCAGCAGCCTCTTAGCGGACAGCACAGATACGCAGTATTTT. Translated: CASSLLADSTDTQYF.

This clone has a single count. This rearrangement joins TRBV19 to TRBJ2-2; 12 nucleotides line up with TRBD2. V shed 5 bases and J 4 bases; nucleotides not matched to a gene: 11. Germline-derived CDR1 and CDR2 are LNHDA and SQIVND (reference sequence). This CDR3 spans 18 amino acids. As DNA, the CDR3 is TGTGCCAGTAGTGTGGGACTAGCGGGCTGGGACGGCACCGGGGAGCTGTTTTTT. Amino acid sequence: CASSVGLAGWDGTGELFF.

The chain joins TRBV7-2 to TRBJ2-1; TRBD2 agrees at 10 bases. Germline V gene sequence: CDR1 SGHTA, CDR2 FQGNSA. There are 15 residues in the CDR3. V lost 10 bases, J lost 7 bases, and 13 bases stayed unmatched. The CDR3 coding sequence is TGTGCCATCTTAGCGGGGGGAGGGGAGGTTAATGAGCAGTTCTTC. Residues: CAILAGGGEVNEQFF.

V gene TRBV7-6 combines with J gene TRBJ2-1, with 8 bases matching TRBD1. This CDR3 spans 13 amino acids. Germline assignment: CDR1 SGHVS and CDR2 FNYEAQ. Losses at the gene ends were 3 bases for V and 10 bases for J; bases not matched to a gene: 5. CDR3 sequence: CASSLTGAEEQFF. CDR3 DNA: TGTGCCAGCAGCTTGACAGGGGCTGAGGAGCAGTTCTTC.

The V gene is TRBV15, the J gene TRBJ2-1; 8 bases are a match to TRBD2. Germline V gene data show CDR1 as LNHNV and CDR2 as YYDKDF (reference sequence). The CDR3 covers 15 residues. Trimming at V came to 0 bases and at J to 9 bases, leaving 7 bases not matched to a gene. CDR3 DNA sequence: TGTGCCACCAGCAGAGACGGGAGGGTCGGTGCTGAGCAGTTCTTC. Translating it yields CATSRDGRVGAEQFF.

J is TRBJ1-4 and V is TRBV6-6; TRBD1 is a possible D gene (5 bases). The CDR3 loop spans 16 amino acids. Germline CDR1 reads MNHNY; CDR2 reads SVGAGI (reference sequence). Trimming stripped 0 bases from V and 5 bases from J, with 13 bases between. CDR3 DNA sequence: TGTGCCAGCAGTTACTCGCGACGGGGGTCCAATGAAAAACTGTTTTTT. Translation gives CASSYSRRGSNEKLFF.

This chain joins TRBV5-1 and TRBJ2-4; possible D gene TRBD1, 6 bases. The CDR3 contains 16 residues. V lost 4 bases and J 0 bases, leaving 14 bases between the germline ends. The germline V gene has CDR1 SGHRS and CDR2 YFSETQ. The CDR3 DNA sequence: TGCGCCAGCAGCCCGTGGACAGCCTTAGCCAAAAACATTCAGTACTTC. Encoded protein: CASSPWTALAKNIQYF. The full variable domain, in which reference TRBV5-1 and TRBJ2-4 provide the parts outside the CDR3, is KAGVTQTPRYLIKTRGQQVTLSCSPISGHRSVSWYQQTPGQGLQFLFEYFSETQRNKGNFPGRFSGRQFSNSRSEMNVSTLELGDSALYLCASSPWTALAKNIQYFGAGTRLSVL.

CDR3 in amino acids: CASSLGGAGAYEQYF. The DNA of the CDR3 is TGCGCCAGCAGCTTGGGTGGGGCGGGGGCCTACGAGCAGTACTTC. The chain has TRBV5-1 and TRBJ2-7, with 7 bases aligning to TRBD2. This CDR3 contains 15 residues. J lost 2 bases, V lost 0 bases, and 5 bases had no gene match. Germline V gene lookup returns CDR1 SGHRS and CDR2 YFSETQ. The variable domain in full, with the rest retrieved from reference TRBV5-1 and TRBJ2-7, is KAGVTQTPRYLIKTRGQQVTLSCSPISGHRSVSWYQQTPGQGLQFLFEYFSETQRNKGNFPGRFSGRQFSNSRSEMNVSTLELGDSALYLCASSLGGAGAYEQYFGPGTRLTVT.

The chain uses TRBV6-4 and TRBJ2-3, with TRBD1 identical over 7 bases. The germline V gene encodes CDR1 MRHNA and CDR2 SNTAGT. V lost 4 bases to trimming and J lost 2 bases; unmatched junction nucleotides: 6. This CDR3 has 15 residues. CDR3 bases: TGTGCCAGCAGTGCCTCGGGACAGAACACAGATACGCAGTATTTT. This codes for CASSASGQNTDTQYF.

J is TRBJ2-7 and V is TRBV7-2, with D perhaps TRBD1 (6 bases). The V end lost 3 bases, the J end lost 3 bases, and 9 bases lay between the germline ends. The CDR3 spans 13 residues. Per the germline V gene, CDR1 is SGHTA and CDR2 is FQGNSA. In DNA form, the CDR3 reads TGTGCCAGCAGCTTTCGAGGGGGCTACGAGCAGTACTTC. This encodes CASSFRGGYEQYF. The whole variable domain, remainder taken from reference TRBV7-2 and TRBJ2-7, is GAGVSQSPSNKVTEKGKDVELRCDPISGHTALYWYRQSLGQGLEFLIYFQGNSAPDKSGLPSDRFSAERTGGSVSTLTIQRTQQEDSAVYLCASSFRGGYEQYFGPGTRLTVT.

This clone has just one count. The chain recombines TRBV15 with TRBJ2-3; D call uncertain. The CDR3 is 15 amino acids. The germline V gene encodes CDR1 LNHNV and CDR2 YYDKDF (reference sequence). V dropped 5 bases and J dropped 7 bases, with 19 bases sitting between them. This CDR3 reads CATSPPEQFPNTQYF. The DNA of the CDR3 is TGTGCCACCAGCCCCCCGGAACAGTTCCCAAATACGCAGTATTTT.

The chain carries TRBV7-3 and TRBJ2-3; perhaps TRBD2 as D (6 bases). Germline CDR1 SGHTA, CDR2 FQGTGA. The ends were cut back, 2 bases at V and 3 bases at J, with 21 bases in the middle. There are 18 residues in the CDR3. CDR3 region: CASSLGGGGTWGTDTQYF. DNA for the CDR3: TGTGCCAGCAGCTTAGGTGGTGGCGGGACCTGGGGAACAGATACGCAGTATTTT.

This clone has only one observation. The chain has TRBV10-3 and TRBJ2-1, with D unclear. V was trimmed by 4 bases and J by 8 bases, leaving 6 bases between them. The length of the CDR3 is 11 residues. Germline V gene sequence: CDR1 ENHRY, CDR2 SYGVKD. The DNA of the CDR3 is TGTGCCATCAGTGGTGGAGATGAGCAGTTCTTC. Translating it yields CAISGGDEQFF.

The genes are TRBV6-5 and TRBJ1-2; TRBD1 agrees at 7 bases. Germline V gene sequence: CDR1 MNHEY, CDR2 SVGAGI. The CDR3 contains 13 residues. The V and J ends lost 5 bases and 8 bases, in that order; junction bases with no gene match: 8. CDR3 protein: CASSPQGGGGYTF. The CDR3 bases are TGTGCCAGCAGTCCCCAGGGGGGCGGCGGCTACACCTTC.

The chain uses TRBV9 and TRBJ2-3, with a tentative D call TRBD2 (5 bases). The CDR3 is 15 residues long. V lost 0 bases and J lost 0, with 8 bases in between. Germline CDR1 and CDR2: SGDLS and YYNGEE. CDR3 amino acids: CASSVGLASTDTQYF. CDR3 coding DNA: TGTGCCAGCAGCGTAGGGCTAGCCAGCACAGATACGCAGTATTTT.

The genes are TRBV7-9 and TRBJ2-5; 7 bases map to TRBD2. The ends lost 2 bases at V and 4 bases at J; junction bases unmatched: 4. The germline V gene has CDR1 SEHNR and CDR2 FQNEAQ (reference sequence). The CDR3 length is 14 residues. The CDR3: CASSLSAGVETQYF. In DNA form, the CDR3 reads TGTGCCAGCAGCTTAAGTGCGGGAGTAGAGACCCAGTACTTC.

The chain employs TRBV11-2 and TRBJ2-5; D is possibly TRBD2 (6 bases). CDR3 length: 15 amino acids. Per the germline V gene, CDR1 is SGHAT and CDR2 is FQNNGV. The V end lost 5 bases, the J end lost 1 base, and 14 bases lay between the germline ends. The CDR3 here is CASSPFGGLQETQYF. The CDR3 bases are TGTGCCAGCAGCCCATTCGGGGGACTCCAAGAGACCCAGTACTTC.

The chain carries TRBV2 and TRBJ1-5; TRBD1 might be the D (6 bases). From germline, CDR1 is SNHLY and CDR2 FYNNEI. V was pared by 2 bases and J by 16 bases, with 18 bases between. The CDR3 extends over 13 amino acids. The CDR3 nucleotides are TGTGCCAGCAGTGAATTGTTCCCAGGGACAATACATTTT. Encoded protein: CASSELFPGTIHF.

This chain links TRBV7-9 with TRBJ1-1; the match to TRBD1 covers 7 bases. The germline V gene encodes CDR1 SEHNR and CDR2 FQNEAQ (reference sequence). The CDR3 spans 13 residues. Unmatched junction bases numbered 5, after V lost 6 bases and J lost 4 bases. CDR3 nucleotide sequence: TGTGCCAGCAGGTCAAACAGGGGCACTGAAGCTTTCTTT. The encoded protein is CASRSNRGTEAFF. Combining the CDR3 with reference TRBV7-9 and TRBJ1-1 gives the whole variable domain DTGVSQNPRHKITKRGQNVTFRCDPISEHNRLYWYRQTLGQGPEFLTYFQNEAQLEKSRLLSDRFSAERPKGSFSTLEIQRTEQGDSAMYLCASRSNRGTEAFFGQGTRLTVV.

This chain connects TRBV19 to TRBJ2-1; TRBD2 might be the D (5 bases). The CDR3 is 12 residues long. CDR1 LNHDA and CDR2 SQIVND come from the germline V gene (reference sequence). The ends were cut back, 8 bases at V and 4 bases at J, with 9 bases in the middle. The CDR3 reads CASRTGYNEQFF. CDR3 coding DNA: TGTGCCAGTCGGACTGGATACAATGAGCAGTTCTTC.

V is TRBV6-1 and J is TRBJ2-7; TRBD1 agrees at 8 bases. The CDR3 extends over 15 amino acids. The trim removed 3 bases at V and 0 bases at J, leaving 4 bases unmatched. CDR1 and CDR2 (germline): MNHNS, SASEGT. CDR3 bases: TGTGCCAGCAGTGAGTGGACAGGGAGCTCCTACGAGCAGTACTTC. It is translated as CASSEWTGSSYEQYF.